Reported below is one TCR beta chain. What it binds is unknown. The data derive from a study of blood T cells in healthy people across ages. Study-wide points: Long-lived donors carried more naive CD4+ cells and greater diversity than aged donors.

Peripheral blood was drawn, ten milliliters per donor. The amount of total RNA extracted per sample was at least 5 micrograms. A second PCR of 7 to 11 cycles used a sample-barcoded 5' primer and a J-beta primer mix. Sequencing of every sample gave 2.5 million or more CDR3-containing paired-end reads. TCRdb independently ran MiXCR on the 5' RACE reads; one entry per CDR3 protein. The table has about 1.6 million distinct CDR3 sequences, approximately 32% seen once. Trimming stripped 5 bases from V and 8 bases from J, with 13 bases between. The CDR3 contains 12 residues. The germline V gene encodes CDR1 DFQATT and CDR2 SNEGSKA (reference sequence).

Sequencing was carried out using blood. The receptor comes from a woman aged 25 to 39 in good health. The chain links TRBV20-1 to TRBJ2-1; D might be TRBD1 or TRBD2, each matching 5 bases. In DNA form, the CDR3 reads TGCAGTGCTCCGATAAGAGGGGATGAGCAGTTCTTC. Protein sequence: CSAPIRGDEQFF.